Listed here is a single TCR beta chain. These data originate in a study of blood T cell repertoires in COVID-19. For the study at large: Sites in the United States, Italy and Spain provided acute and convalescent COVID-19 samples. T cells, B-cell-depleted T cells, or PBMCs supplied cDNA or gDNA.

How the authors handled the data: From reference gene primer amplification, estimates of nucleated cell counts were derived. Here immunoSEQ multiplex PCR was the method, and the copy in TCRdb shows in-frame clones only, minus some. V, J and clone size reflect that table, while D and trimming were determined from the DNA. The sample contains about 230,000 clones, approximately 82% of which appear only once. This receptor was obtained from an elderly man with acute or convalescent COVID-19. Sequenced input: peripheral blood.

CDR3 nucleotides: TGTGCCAGTAACGACAGGGTAGATCAGCCCCAGCATTTT. Translated, it gives CASNDRVDQPQHF. The chain combines TRBV19 with TRBJ1-5, with TRBD1 identical over 7 bases. Unmatched junction bases numbered 5, after V lost 7 bases and J lost 5 bases. The CDR3 totals 13 residues. Germline V gene sequence: CDR1 LNHDA, CDR2 SQIVND (reference sequence).